Given below is one T cell receptor beta chain in context. Antigen unknown. The data were taken from a study of cytomegalovirus exposure and HLA in healthy donors. Findings and caveats of the study: Most subjects' HLA-A and HLA-B alleles were reportedly predicted from TCR beta sequences. In a later analysis, at a false discovery rate of 0.05, over 15,000 TCR beta sequences were associated with HLA alleles. Judged likely to be a sequencing artifact was a cluster of highly shared sequence variants. Productive status was seen about 90% or about 30% of the time for most TCR beta V segments in an earlier analysis.

Primers: 60 Vbeta forward and 13 Jbeta reverse. Assay: immunoSEQ multiplex PCR; the TCRdb copy retains only in-frame clones and omits some. The sample lists approximately 100,000 clones; about 75% were seen once. The CDR3 extends over 15 amino acids. CDR1 LNHDA and CDR2 SQIVND come from the germline V gene (reference sequence). The chain links TRBV19 to TRBJ2-5; the match to TRBD1 covers 9 bases. The DNA end is more similar to TRBJ2-7, so the J call may be wrong. This clonotype was obtained from a man in his fifties or sixties in good health and CMV-seronegative. The sequenced material came from PBMCs. The CDR3 reads CASSVETGGSGEQYF. In DNA form, the CDR3 reads TGTGCCAGTAGTGTGGAGACAGGGGGGTCTGGCGAGCAGTACTTC.